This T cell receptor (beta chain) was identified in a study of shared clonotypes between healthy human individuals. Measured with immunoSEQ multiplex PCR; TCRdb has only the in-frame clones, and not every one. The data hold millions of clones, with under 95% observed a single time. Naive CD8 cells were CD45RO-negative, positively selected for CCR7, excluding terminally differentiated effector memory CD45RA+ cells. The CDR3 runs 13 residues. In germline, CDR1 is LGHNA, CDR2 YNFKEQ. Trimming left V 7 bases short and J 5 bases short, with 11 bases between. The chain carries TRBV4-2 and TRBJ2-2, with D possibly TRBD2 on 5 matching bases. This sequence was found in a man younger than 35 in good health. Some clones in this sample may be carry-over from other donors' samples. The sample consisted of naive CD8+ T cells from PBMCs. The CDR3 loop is CASNSLETGELFF. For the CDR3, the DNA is TGTGCCAGCAACTCACTAGAAACCGGGGAGCTGTTTTTT.